This passage covers 23 T cell receptor beta chains from one sample sequenced in a study of beta chain features in type 1 diabetes. Of the isolated RNA, all was reverse transcribed, and so the sequenced material was expressed TCRB transcripts. Generated by immunoSEQ multiplex PCR, the TCRdb table keeps only in-frame clones and is missing some. The sample shows about 140,000 clones, around a tenth of them seen only once. The sample consisted of central memory CD4+ T cells from blood. The receptors stem from a middle-aged woman in good health.

This clone was seen ten or more times. The chain recombines TRBV10-3 with TRBJ2-3; 11 bases match TRBD2. Losses at the gene ends were 10 bases for V and 7 bases for J; bases not matched to a gene: 4. This CDR3 comprises 12 residues. The germline V gene encodes CDR1 ENHRY and CDR2 SYGVKD. The CDR3 DNA reads as TGTGCCACCGGGACTAGCGGCAATACGCAGTATTTT. As protein: CATGTSGNTQYF.

This clone was counted ten times or more. This sequence joins TRBV15 and TRBJ1-1; D possibly corresponds to TRBD1 (5 bases). The V and J ends lost 4 bases and 3 bases respectively, with 12 bases between them. Per germline, CDR1 LNHNV and CDR2 YYDKDF (reference sequence). The CDR3 runs 14 residues. The CDR3 reads CATSTRQSDTEAFF. The CDR3 DNA reads TGTGCCACCAGCACCAGACAGAGTGACACTGAAGCTTTCTTT. Using reference TRBV15 and TRBJ1-1 for the parts outside the CDR3, the full variable domain is DAMVIQNPRYQVTQFGKPVTLSCSQTLNHNVMYWYQQKSSQAPKLLFHYYDKDFNNEADTPDNFQSRRPNTSFCFLDIRSPGLGDTAMYLCATSTRQSDTEAFFGQGTRLTVV.

In its sample, this clone was seen many times. The chain links TRBV6-1 to TRBJ1-2, with D unclear. The CDR3 totals 15 residues. Trimming took 2 bases from V and 4 from J, leaving 14 bases between them. Germline assignment: CDR1 MNHNS and CDR2 SASEGT. CDR3 in DNA: TGTGCCAGCAGTGAATCGTCTAGGTTTGGCTATGGCTACACCTTC. It translates to CASSESSRFGYGYTF.

This chain joins TRBV11-2 and TRBJ1-1; 7 bases are a match to TRBD1. This CDR3 is 14 amino acids long. In germline, CDR1 is SGHAT, CDR2 FQNNGV. Losses at the gene ends were 5 bases for V and 3 bases for J; bases not matched to a gene: 6. The CDR3 nucleotides are TGTGCCAGCAGCCCCCGACAGGGTGACACTGAAGCTTTCTTT. As protein: CASSPRQGDTEAFF.

This sequence joins TRBV5-1 and TRBJ2-1; unclear D gene. Germline V gene data show CDR1 as SGHRS and CDR2 as YFSETQ. The CDR3 has 15 residues. The germline V and J ends were trimmed by 2 bases and 12 bases, with 21 bases remaining between them. Written as DNA, the CDR3 is TGCGCCAGCAGCTTATCGCCTGGGCACCTCAACGGGCAGTTCTTC. This encodes CASSLSPGHLNGQFF.

The chain uses TRBV5-1 and TRBJ2-7; D ambiguous. Germline V lookup: CDR1 SGHRS, CDR2 YFSETQ. The CDR3 has 13 residues. V was pared by 4 bases and J by 3 bases, with 11 bases between. CDR3 region: CASSHDGSYEQYF. The CDR3 region has the DNA TGCGCCAGCAGCCATGATGGTAGCTACGAGCAGTACTTC.

This clone was seen repeatedly, ten times or more. V gene TRBV5-1 combines with J gene TRBJ2-7, with D perhaps TRBD2 (5 bases). The germline CDR1 and CDR2 sequences are SGHRS and YFSETQ. The CDR3 totals 14 residues. Trimming took off 5 bases at V and 0 bases at J, with 12 bases between the two ends. The CDR3 DNA sequence: TGCGCCAGCAGAGAGATAGGGAGCTCCTACGAGCAGTACTTC. Translating it yields CASREIGSSYEQYF.

This clone occurred a few times. The rearrangement uses TRBV6-5 and TRBJ2-2, with D perhaps TRBD1 (5 bases). Germline values: CDR1 MNHEY, CDR2 SVGAGI. The germline V and J ends were trimmed by 5 bases and 5 bases, with 15 bases remaining between them. The CDR3 totals 15 residues. The CDR3 sequence is CASSPWTRPTGELFF. Here the CDR3 DNA reads TGTGCCAGCAGTCCATGGACACGGCCTACCGGGGAGCTGTTTTTT.

Only a few counts were recorded for this clone. The rearrangement uses TRBV7-2 and TRBJ2-7; 11 positions match TRBD2. The V and J ends lost 5 bases and 2 bases, in that order; junction bases with no gene match: 2. This CDR3 is built from 14 residues. Germline values: CDR1 SGHTA, CDR2 FQGNSA. The CDR3 region is CASSVSGGAYEQYF. The CDR3, as DNA: TGTGCCAGCAGCGTTAGCGGGGGGGCCTACGAGCAGTACTTC.

The rearrangement links TRBV12-5 to TRBJ1-5; no clear D. In germline, CDR1 is LGHNT, CDR2 FRNRAP. This CDR3 is 14 amino acids long. Trimming took off 3 bases at V and 6 bases at J, with 12 bases between the two ends. Written as DNA, the CDR3 is TGTGCTAGTGGTTTCTCCGGCGGCGGTCAGCCCCAGCATTTT. It yields the protein CASGFSGGGQPQHF.

The chain has TRBV4-3 and TRBJ1-4, with a possible D match to TRBD1 (5 bases). Germline V CDR1 and CDR2: LGHNA, YSLEER. With 1 base removed from V and 6 bases from J, the gap between germline ends came to 12 bases. CDR3 length: 15 amino acids. The CDR3 nucleotides read TGCGCCAGCAGCCAAGTCGCCGGGGGGGATGAAAAACTGTTTTTT. Its protein is CASSQVAGGDEKLFF.

This clone occurred a few times. This chain joins TRBV7-2 and TRBJ2-2; D is unresolved. The length of the CDR3 is 13 residues. V was pared by 2 bases and J by 5 bases, with 6 bases between. Germline V gives CDR1 SGHTA, CDR2 FQGNSA. The CDR3 DNA is TGTGCCAGCAGCTTAAGTAGTACCGGGGAGCTGTTTTTT. Translation gives CASSLSSTGELFF.

This clone was counted between two and nine times. The chain employs TRBV9 and TRBJ1-1; 7 nucleotides align to TRBD1. Trimming took 4 bases from V and 4 from J; bases not matched to a gene: 10. The CDR3 contains 15 residues. The germline CDR1 and CDR2 sequences are SGDLS and YYNGEE. The CDR3 sequence is CASSPVTGTFTEAFF. The CDR3 DNA is TGTGCCAGCAGCCCAGTGACAGGGACGTTCACTGAAGCTTTCTTT.

V and J are TRBV9 and TRBJ1-2; the match to TRBD1 covers 7 bases. Per the germline V gene, CDR1 is SGDLS and CDR2 is YYNGEE. The CDR3 spans 14 residues. J lost 4 bases, V lost 3 bases, and 6 bases had no gene match. The CDR3 loop reads CASSAMGQPYGYTF. The CDR3 region has the DNA TGTGCCAGCAGCGCAATGGGACAGCCCTATGGCTACACCTTC.

This clone turned up a few times. The chain joins TRBV5-6 to TRBJ2-5; 11 nucleotides align to TRBD2. The CDR3 extends over 15 amino acids. The germline gives CDR1 SGHDT, CDR2 YYEEEE. V lost 4 bases, J lost 3 bases, and 5 bases stayed unmatched. CDR3 amino acids: CASSAPTSGKETQYF. The CDR3 region has the DNA TGTGCCAGCAGCGCCCCGACTAGCGGGAAAGAGACCCAGTACTTC. Using reference TRBV5-6 and TRBJ2-5 for the parts outside the CDR3, the full variable domain is DAGVTQSPTHLIKTRGQQVTLRCSPKSGHDTVSWYQQALGQGPQFIFQYYEEEERQRGNFPDRFSGHQFPNYSSELNVNALLLGDSALYLCASSAPTSGKETQYFGPGTRLLVL.

This clone was seen a handful of times. This chain uses TRBV7-9 with TRBJ2-2; D ambiguous. The CDR3 spans 13 residues. From germline, CDR1 is SEHNR and CDR2 FQNEAQ (reference sequence). V was trimmed by 0 bases and J by 13 bases, leaving 12 bases between them. The CDR3 DNA sequence: TGTGCCAGCAGCTTAGCGCGTAACTCTGGGCTGTTTTTT. Protein: CASSLARNSGLFF.

The chain joins TRBV10-3 to TRBJ2-5, with TRBD1 identical over 7 bases. The CDR3 runs 14 residues. Germline trimming cut 11 bases from V and 5 bases from J; bases unmatched to any gene: 14. Germline loops: CDR1 ENHRY, CDR2 SYGVKD. CDR3 residues: CAAKGDSPGETQYF. DNA of the CDR3: TGTGCCGCAAAAGGGGACAGCCCTGGGGAGACCCAGTACTTC.

Only a few counts were recorded for this clone. V is TRBV11-2 and J is TRBJ1-2; D is ambiguous. CDR1 and CDR2 (germline): SGHAT, FQNNGV. The ends were cut back, 5 bases at V and 2 bases at J, with 9 bases in the middle. The CDR3 has 13 residues. CDR3 protein: CASSPDTNYGYTF. CDR3 in DNA: TGTGCCAGCAGCCCAGACACAAACTATGGCTACACCTTC.

The chain couples TRBV5-6 to TRBJ2-1; D might be TRBD1 (5 bases). The V end was cut by 0 bases, the J end by 10 bases, with 17 bases between. Germline lookup yields CDR1 SGHDT and CDR2 YYEEEE. The CDR3 extends over 15 amino acids. The DNA of the CDR3 is TGTGCCAGCAGCTTGGCCTTCAGGGATGTGAGAGAGCAGTTCTTC. Translated, it gives CASSLAFRDVREQFF.

This clone was recorded a few times. The chain joins TRBV6-5 to TRBJ1-5; D might be TRBD1 (5 bases). This CDR3 region has 14 residues. CDR1 and CDR2 from the germline V gene are MNHEY and SVGAGI. V shed 7 bases and J shed 4 bases, with 14 bases lying between them. CDR3 in amino acids: CASTRRGENQPQHF. The DNA for the CDR3 is TGTGCCAGCACCCGGAGGGGTGAGAATCAGCCCCAGCATTTT.

This clone was recorded a few times. The chain carries TRBV19 and TRBJ1-5; 8 nucleotides line up with TRBD1. The germline V gene has CDR1 LNHDA and CDR2 SQIVND (reference sequence). This CDR3 has 14 residues. With V trimmed by 7 bases and J by 3 bases, 5 bases remained unmatched. CDR3 in DNA: TGTGCCAGTAAAGGGGACAGGCTCAATCAGCCCCAGCATTTT. This translates into CASKGDRLNQPQHF. The full variable domain, rest sourced from reference TRBV19 and TRBJ1-5, is DGGITQSPKYLFRKEGQNVTLSCEQNLNHDAMYWYRQDPGQGLRLIYYSQIVNDFQKGDIAEGYSVSREKKESFPLTVTSAQKNPTAFYLCASKGDRLNQPQHFGDGTRLSIL.

This clone was seen a few times. The V gene is TRBV5-4, the J gene TRBJ2-1; 8 bases align to TRBD2. Looked up from germline, CDR1 is SGHNT and CDR2 is YYREEE (reference sequence). V dropped 2 bases and J dropped 1; count of bases not matched to a gene: 8. The CDR3 loop spans 17 amino acids. The chain's CDR3 is CASSFPKAGVSYNEQFF. In DNA, the CDR3 is TGTGCCAGCAGCTTCCCCAAAGCGGGGGTGTCCTACAATGAGCAGTTCTTC.

The chain employs TRBV4-2 and TRBJ2-5; D not certain. The J call could be wrong; TRBJ2-7 is a better fit for the DNA end. There are 14 residues in the CDR3. The germline gives CDR1 LGHNA, CDR2 YNFKEQ. The CDR3 reads CASSQDEGANEQYF. CDR3 DNA sequence: TGTGCCAGCAGCCAAGATGAAGGAGCTAACGAGCAGTACTTC.